Included here is one T cell receptor beta chain sequence, with context. Measured with immunoSEQ multiplex PCR; TCRdb has only the in-frame clones, and not every one. The sample has roughly 260,000 clones; more than 85% are singletons. These data belong to a study of blood T cell repertoires in COVID-19. Overall study context: From T cells, B-cell-depleted T cells, or PBMCs came the material, which was cDNA or gDNA.

Sequencing was performed on peripheral blood. This receptor was identified in a young adult with COVID-19, enrolled during active disease.

This CDR3 is CASSTLRDRGIYEQFF. DNA of the CDR3: TGTGCCAGCAGCACCCTCCGGGACAGGGGGATATATGAGCAGTTCTTC. The chain joins TRBV11-2 to TRBJ2-1; 11 bases line up with TRBD1. The CDR3 has 16 amino acids. V lost 5 bases, J lost 8 bases, and 11 bases stayed unmatched. CDR1 and CDR2 (germline): SGHAT, FQNNGV.